The 20 T cell receptor beta chains in this list originate from one sample, sequenced in a study of beta chain features in type 1 diabetes (dated by TCRdb to 2016 to 2019). Preparation of the library involved the immunoSEQ multiplex PCR assay. The High Capacity cDNA Reverse Transcription Kit was used to reverse transcribe all of the isolated RNA, meaning that expressed TCRB transcripts were what got sequenced. TCRdb holds this immuneACCESS table with in-frame rearrangements only. Some clones are missing; in checked studies, unresolved V genes explain under half, and the rest has no known cause. The sample contains 300,000 or so clones, around 8% of them found a single time. Approximately 0.47% of the sample belongs to the ten largest clones. The sample taken for sequencing was central memory CD4+ T cells from blood. The source of these receptors is a woman aged 18-29 years in good health.

This clone was counted a few times. The rearrangement uses TRBV7-2 and TRBJ1-2, with unresolved D. Trimming removed 3 bases at V and 6 bases at J, with 11 bases between. CDR3 length: 13 residues. The germline gives CDR1 SGHTA, CDR2 FQGNSA. The chain's CDR3 is CASSLSLGDGYTF. Here the CDR3 DNA reads TGTGCCAGCAGCTTGTCCCTTGGGGATGGCTACACCTTC.

This clone occurred a few times. V gene TRBV5-6 combines with J gene TRBJ1-1; D remains unclear. The V end lost 0 bases, the J end lost 4 bases, and 7 bases lay between the germline ends. CDR3 length: 13 residues. Germline CDR1 and CDR2: SGHDT and YYEEEE. CDR3 sequence (DNA): TGTGCCAGCAGCTTGGTGGCAGGCACTGAAGCTTTCTTT. Residues: CASSLVAGTEAFF.

This clone was observed a few times. The chain is built from TRBV7-9 and TRBJ2-2; D is perhaps TRBD2 (6 bases). V was trimmed by 5 bases and J by 6 bases, leaving 13 bases between them. Germline V gives CDR1 SEHNR, CDR2 FQNEAQ (reference sequence). The CDR3 runs 14 residues. CDR3 loop: CASSQFGSPGELFF. CDR3 coding DNA: TGTGCCAGCAGCCAGTTCGGGAGCCCCGGGGAGCTGTTTTTT.

J is TRBJ1-4 and V is TRBV7-8, with 7 bases aligning to TRBD1. This CDR3 contains 16 residues. Trimming removed 5 bases from V and 7 bases from J; junction bases left unmatched: 13. Germline CDR1 is SGHVS and CDR2 is FQNEAQ. For the CDR3, the DNA is TGTGCCAGCAGCGGACGCGCAGGGGGTAGTGGTGAAAAACTGTTTTTT. This sequence encodes CASSGRAGGSGEKLFF.

The chain recombines TRBV6-5 with TRBJ1-1; no firm D call. Germline CDR1 and CDR2: MNHEY and SVGAGI. This CDR3 spans 14 amino acids. Trimming stripped 0 bases from V and 5 bases from J, with 10 bases between. The CDR3 sequence is CASSYSPGITEAFF. The CDR3, as DNA: TGTGCCAGCAGTTACTCGCCCGGGATTACTGAAGCTTTCTTT.

This sequence joins TRBV6-5 and TRBJ2-7; 7 bases align to TRBD2. This CDR3 has 15 residues. Germline CDR1 is MNHEY and CDR2 is SVGAGI. V trimming: 6 bases; J trimming: 2 bases; junction bases outside the gene matches: 10. CDR3 bases: TGTGCCAGCAGAAGAAAAGCGGGGCAGGCCTACGAGCAGTACTTC. Protein: CASRRKAGQAYEQYF.

V gene TRBV27 combines with J gene TRBJ2-3, with D tentatively TRBD2 (6 bases). Germline V gene lookup returns CDR1 MNHEY and CDR2 SMNVEV (reference sequence). V was trimmed by 10 bases and J by 1 base, leaving 18 bases between them. This CDR3 spans 15 amino acids. CDR3 DNA: TGTGCCACTGCGGGACGCCCCATAGGCACAGATACGCAGTATTTT. Its translation is CATAGRPIGTDTQYF.

This clone was recorded a few times. This rearrangement joins TRBV9 to TRBJ2-2, with TRBD2 matching over 7 bases. The CDR3 runs to 16 residues. Germline CDR1 and CDR2: SGDLS and YYNGEE. The ends lost 4 bases at V and 4 bases at J; junction bases unmatched: 10. The CDR3 protein is CASSPQLALSTGELFF. The CDR3 DNA reads as TGTGCCAGCAGCCCCCAACTAGCGCTGAGCACCGGGGAGCTGTTTTTT.

This clone was detected many times. The rearrangement joins TRBV5-8 to TRBJ2-1; 8 bases are a match to TRBD1. This CDR3 region has 15 residues. In germline, CDR1 is SGHTS, CDR2 YDEGEE. V lost 4 bases, J lost 8 bases, and 11 bases stayed unmatched. The DNA for the CDR3 is TGTGCCAGCAGCAGGACAGGGACGGCTGACTATGAGCAGTTCTTC. Translating gives CASSRTGTADYEQFF.

This clone was found many times. The rearrangement links TRBV10-3 to TRBJ1-4; D not resolved. This CDR3 comprises 12 residues. Germline V gene lookup returns CDR1 ENHRY and CDR2 SYGVKD. V shed 2 bases and J shed 5 bases, with 3 bases lying between them. The CDR3 DNA follows: TGTGCCATCAGTGAGGAGAATGAAAAACTGTTTTTT. This translates into CAISEENEKLFF.

This clone was seen a few times. The V gene is TRBV7-2, the J gene TRBJ2-5; D is perhaps TRBD2 (6 bases). CDR3 size: 14 residues. Trimming left V 5 bases short and J 5 bases short, with 15 bases between. The V gene's germline CDR1 is SGHTA and CDR2 FQGNSA. The CDR3 loop is CASSPNRGRETQYF. CDR3 bases: TGTGCCAGCAGCCCAAACCGGGGGAGGGAGACCCAGTACTTC.

This clone was picked up a small number of times. This chain uses TRBV2 with TRBJ2-2; D may be TRBD2 (6 bases). This CDR3 contains 14 residues. Germline V gives CDR1 SNHLY, CDR2 FYNNEI. The V and J ends lost 6 bases and 3 bases respectively, with 11 bases between them. The CDR3 protein is CASRAGTYTGELFF. The CDR3 DNA sequence: TGTGCCAGCAGAGCCGGGACTTACACCGGGGAGCTGTTTTTT. The entire variable domain, with the rest obtained from reference TRBV2 and TRBJ2-2, is as follows: EPEVTQTPSHQVTQMGQEVILRCVPISNHLYFYWYRQILGQKVEFLVSFYNNEISEKSEIFDDQFSVERPDGSNFTLKIRSTKLEDSAMYFCASRAGTYTGELFFGEGSRLTVL.

The CDR3 loop reads CASSLDSGRASEQFF. The CDR3 DNA reads TGTGCCAGCAGCTTAGACAGCGGGAGGGCCAGTGAGCAGTTCTTC. V usage is TRBV7-2 and J usage is TRBJ2-1; TRBD2 matches 10 bases. The junction had 6 bases not matched to a gene; V was cut back by 1 base and J by 9 bases. This CDR3 has 15 amino acids. The germline V gene encodes CDR1 SGHTA and CDR2 FQGNSA.

This clone was seen a handful of times. The chain employs TRBV5-1 and TRBJ2-3; TRBD2 matches 8 bases. From germline, CDR1 is SGHRS and CDR2 YFSETQ. The CDR3 runs 18 residues. J lost 0 bases, V lost 1 base, and 10 bases had no gene match. CDR3 protein: CASSLYRGGGTSTDTQYF. The CDR3 DNA is TGCGCCAGCAGCTTGTATCGGGGGGGCGGCACTAGCACAGATACGCAGTATTTT.

V is TRBV7-9 and J is TRBJ1-1; 7 nucleotides line up with TRBD1. J lost 6 bases, V lost 8 bases, and 15 bases had no gene match. This CDR3 is built from 15 residues. In germline, CDR1 is SEHNR, CDR2 FQNEAQ (reference sequence). In nucleotides, the CDR3 is TGTGCCAGCGGGCGACAGGGCGGAAATCGTGCTGAAGCTTTCTTT. It codes for CASGRQGGNRAEAFF.

This clone has a handful of counts. The rearrangement links TRBV9 to TRBJ2-3, with 14 nucleotides matching TRBD2. Germline values: CDR1 SGDLS, CDR2 YYNGEE. V lost 2 bases and J lost 10; bases outside the gene matches: 9. This CDR3 has 16 residues. CDR3 loop: CASSVLPGLAGGPQYF. DNA of the CDR3: TGTGCCAGCAGCGTCTTACCCGGACTAGCGGGAGGACCGCAGTATTTT. Based on the CDR3 plus reference TRBV9 and TRBJ2-3, the full variable domain is DSGVTQTPKHLITATGQRVTLRCSPRSGDLSVYWYQQSLDQGLQFLIQYYNGEERAKGNILERFSAQQFPDLHSELNLSSLELGDSALYFCASSVLPGLAGGPQYFGPGTRLTVL.

This clone has a handful of counts. J is TRBJ1-2 and V is TRBV27; TRBD1 agrees at 9 bases. This CDR3 spans 14 amino acids. Germline CDR1 is MNHEY and CDR2 is SMNVEV (reference sequence). Losses at the gene ends were 6 bases for V and 5 bases for J; bases not matched to a gene: 7. This CDR3 is CASRARDRDYGYTF. The CDR3 DNA follows: TGTGCCAGCAGAGCCCGGGACAGGGATTATGGCTACACCTTC.

V and J are TRBV5-6 and TRBJ2-5; D is unresolved. Germline V gives CDR1 SGHDT, CDR2 YYEEEE. The CDR3 consists of 12 residues. V dropped 0 bases and J dropped 9 bases, with 9 bases sitting between them. CDR3 coding DNA: TGTGCCAGCAGCTTGGGTAATTGGGCCCAGTACTTC. Its protein is CASSLGNWAQYF.

The rearrangement links TRBV5-1 to TRBJ2-3; 8 nucleotides line up with TRBD2. The CDR3 is 16 residues long. The V and J ends lost 3 bases and 2 bases, in that order; junction bases with no gene match: 8. Germline V CDR1 and CDR2: SGHRS, YFSETQ. The chain's CDR3 is CASSYYATSDTDTQYF. The CDR3 DNA is TGCGCCAGCAGCTATTACGCGACTAGCGACACAGATACGCAGTATTTT.

This clone turned up a few times. This chain joins TRBV6-1 and TRBJ2-1, with no clear D. There are 13 residues in the CDR3. V lost 6 bases to trimming and J lost 2 bases, with 8 bases between them. Germline assignment: CDR1 MNHNS and CDR2 SASEGT. CDR3 sequence: CASRLVTYNEQFF. As DNA, the CDR3 is TGTGCCAGCAGGTTGGTTACCTACAATGAGCAGTTCTTC.